The 16 T cell receptor beta chains given below trace back to one sample, sequenced in a study of blood T cells in healthy people across ages. The use of a sample-barcoded 5' primer and a J-beta primer mix characterized a second PCR of about 6 to 12 cycles. TCRdb processed the 5' RACE reads anew with MiXCR; each CDR3 protein has one entry. The sample has 1.5 million to 2 million distinct CDR3 sequences; 35% to 50% are singletons. The material sequenced was blood. Source of these receptors: a human donor in good health.

The chain uses TRBV12-3 or TRBV12-4 and TRBJ2-1; D is perhaps TRBD2 (6 bases). The CDR3 extends over 15 amino acids. Trimming took off 5 bases at V and 1 base at J, with 12 bases between the two ends. The CDR3 loop is CASSIMGGSYNEQFF. For the CDR3, the DNA is TGTGCCAGCAGTATCATGGGGGGATCCTACAATGAGCAGTTCTTC.

The rearrangement uses TRBV4-3 and TRBJ2-7; D unresolved. Germline-derived CDR1 and CDR2 are LGHNA and YSLEER. This CDR3 spans 13 amino acids. Between the trimmed V and J ends, which lost 3 bases and 3 bases, there was a span of 9 bases. CDR3 in DNA: TGCGCCAGCAGCCACAATTTAAACTACGAGCAGTACTTC. Encoded protein: CASSHNLNYEQYF.

The J gene is TRBJ1-4, the V gene TRBV20-1; D is possibly TRBD1 (6 bases). Looked up from germline, CDR1 is DFQATT and CDR2 is SNEGSKA (reference sequence). The CDR3 has 14 amino acids. Between the trimmed V and J ends, which lost 6 bases and 5 bases, there was a span of 16 bases. CDR3 bases: TGCAGTGCGGGATTGACAGGAGTGAATGAAAAACTGTTTTTT. This codes for CSAGLTGVNEKLFF.

V gene TRBV20-1 combines with J gene TRBJ1-6, with 7 bases fitting TRBD1. The CDR3 consists of 15 residues. V trimming: 3 bases; J trimming: 6 bases; junction bases outside the gene matches: 8. The V gene's germline CDR1 is DFQATT and CDR2 SNEGSKA (reference sequence). The CDR3 here is CSARAGTAGNSPLHF. CDR3 sequence (DNA): TGCAGTGCTAGGGCCGGGACAGCGGGTAATTCACCCCTCCACTTT.

The chain links TRBV7-9 to TRBJ2-2; no definite D call. The CDR3 runs to 13 residues. Trimming took off 5 bases at V and 0 bases at J, with 4 bases between the two ends. The V gene's germline CDR1 is SEHNR and CDR2 FQNEAQ (reference sequence). CDR3 amino acids: CASSTANTGELFF. The CDR3, as DNA: TGTGCCAGCAGCACTGCGAACACCGGGGAGCTGTTTTTT.

J is TRBJ2-3 and V is TRBV29-1; perhaps TRBD2 as D (6 bases). Germline CDR1 SQVTM, CDR2 ANQGSEA. This CDR3 contains 12 residues. CDR3 in amino acids: CRKDIGGDTQYF. The CDR3 bases are TGCAGGAAGGACATCGGGGGAGATACGCAGTATTTT.

V is TRBV6-6 and J is TRBJ2-4, with TRBD2 matching over 9 bases. Gene TRBJ2-7 matches the end of the DNA better, so the J call may be wrong. The germline CDR1 and CDR2 sequences are MNHNY and SVGAGI (reference sequence). The CDR3 extends over 15 amino acids. The CDR3 nucleotides are TGTGCCAGCAGCCCCCAAGCGGGAGGAGGGAACGAGCAGTACTTC. Protein product: CASSPQAGGGNEQYF.

This chain links TRBV15 with TRBJ2-3; tentatively, D is TRBD1 (5 bases). With 9 bases removed from V and 2 bases from J, the gap between germline ends came to 12 bases. The V gene's germline CDR1 is LNHNV and CDR2 YYDKDF (reference sequence). This CDR3 region has 13 residues. This CDR3 reads CATKRQFTDTQYF. In DNA, the CDR3 is TGTGCCACAAAAAGACAGTTCACAGATACGCAGTATTTT.

This chain uses TRBV29-1 with TRBJ2-4, with TRBD2 matching over 10 bases. CDR1 is SQVTM, CDR2 ANQGSEA, per germline. Losses at the gene ends were 7 bases for V and 7 bases for J; bases not matched to a gene: 10. The CDR3 is made up of 14 amino acids. The CDR3 DNA reads as TGCAGCGCCCAAAGCGGGGGGGCCCGGAACATTCAGTACTTC. Translation: CSAQSGGARNIQYF.

The V call is TRBV9, the J call TRBJ2-1; D unresolved. From germline, CDR1 is SGDLS and CDR2 YYNGEE. CDR3 length: 15 amino acids. V was shortened by 0 bases and J by 3 bases, with 10 bases between the two germline ends. The CDR3 loop is CASSVARSNYNEQFF. Written as DNA, the CDR3 is TGTGCCAGCAGCGTAGCTAGAAGTAACTACAATGAGCAGTTCTTC.

V and J are TRBV10-3 and TRBJ2-4, with no clear D. The J call may be incorrect, as the DNA end agrees better with TRBJ2-7. There are 12 residues in the CDR3. CDR1 is ENHRY, CDR2 SYGVKD, per germline. The CDR3 DNA follows: TGTGCCATCAGTGATAACAGTTACGAGCAGTACTTC. Translation: CAISDNSYEQYF.

This clonotype has a handful of counts. This chain joins TRBV6-5 and TRBJ2-7; D possibly corresponds to TRBD2 (6 bases). Germline lookup yields CDR1 MNHEY and CDR2 SVGAGI. The V end lost 1 base, the J end lost 4 bases, and 14 bases lay between the germline ends. This CDR3 comprises 15 residues. CDR3 nucleotides: TGTGCCAGCAGTTACTACTCGAAGGAGGGATACGAGCAGTACTTC. As protein: CASSYYSKEGYEQYF.

This clonotype occurred a few times. V gene TRBV9 combines with J gene TRBJ2-7, with unresolved D. This CDR3 is 15 amino acids long. Germline lookup yields CDR1 SGDLS and CDR2 YYNGEE. With 4 bases removed from V and 5 bases from J, the gap between germline ends came to 19 bases. CDR3 loop: CASSPRSLLSDEQYF. CDR3 sequence (DNA): TGTGCCAGCAGCCCAAGGTCCCTACTATCCGACGAGCAGTACTTC.

In its sample, this clonotype was seen a few times. V usage is TRBV5-1 and J usage is TRBJ2-1, with D possibly being TRBD2 (6 bases). In germline, CDR1 is SGHRS, CDR2 YFSETQ. There are 13 residues in the CDR3. Trimming removed 3 bases from V and 15 bases from J, with 19 bases in between. The CDR3 is CASSWRVAADGFF. DNA of the CDR3: TGCGCCAGCAGCTGGAGGGTAGCCGCGGACGGGTTCTTC.

The rearrangement joins TRBV6-2 or TRBV6-3 to TRBJ1-1, with 10 bases aligning to TRBD1. This CDR3 region has 16 residues. CDR1 is MNHEY, CDR2 SVGEGT, per germline. J gave up 5 bases and V 6 bases, and 12 bases lay outside the gene matches. The CDR3 sequence is CASRNRDRGFGTEAFF. CDR3 sequence (DNA): TGTGCCAGCAGAAACCGGGACAGGGGATTCGGTACTGAAGCTTTCTTT.

The chain combines TRBV7-9 with TRBJ2-2, with TRBD2 identical over 12 bases. V shed 5 bases, J shed 4 bases, and the junction held 5 bases outside the gene matches. Germline V gene lookup returns CDR1 SEHNR and CDR2 FQNEAQ (reference sequence). CDR3 length: 16 amino acids. CDR3 nucleotides: TGTGCCAGCAGCCTCCGACTAGCGGGGGTCACCGGGGAGCTGTTTTTT. Amino acid sequence: CASSLRLAGVTGELFF. The full variable domain, with the rest looked up from reference TRBV7-9 and TRBJ2-2, is DTGVSQNPRHKITKRGQNVTFRCDPISEHNRLYWYRQTLGQGPEFLTYFQNEAQLEKSRLLSDRFSAERPKGSFSTLEIQRTEQGDSAMYLCASSLRLAGVTGELFFGEGSRLTVL.